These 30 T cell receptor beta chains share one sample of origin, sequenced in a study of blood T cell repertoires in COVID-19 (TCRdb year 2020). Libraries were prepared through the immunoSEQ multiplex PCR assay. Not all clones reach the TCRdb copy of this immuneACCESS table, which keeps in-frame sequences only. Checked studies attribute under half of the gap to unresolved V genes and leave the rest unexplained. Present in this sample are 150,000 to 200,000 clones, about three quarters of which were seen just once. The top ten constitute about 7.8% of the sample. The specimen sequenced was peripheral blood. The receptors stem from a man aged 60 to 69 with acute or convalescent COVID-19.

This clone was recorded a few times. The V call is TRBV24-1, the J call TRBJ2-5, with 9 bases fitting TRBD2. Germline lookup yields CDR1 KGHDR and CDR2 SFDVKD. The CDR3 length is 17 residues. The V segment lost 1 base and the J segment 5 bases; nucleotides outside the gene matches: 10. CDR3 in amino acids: CATSDFTRGGAGETQYF. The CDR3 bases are TGTGCCACCAGTGATTTTACCCGCGGGGGGGCCGGGGAGACCCAGTACTTC.

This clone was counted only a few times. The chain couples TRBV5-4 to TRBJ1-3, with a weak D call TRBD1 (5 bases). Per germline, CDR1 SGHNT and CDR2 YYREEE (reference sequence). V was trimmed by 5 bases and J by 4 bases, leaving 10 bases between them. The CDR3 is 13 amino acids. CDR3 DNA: TGTGCCAGCAGTCAGGGATCCGGAAACACCATATATTTT. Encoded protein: CASSQGSGNTIYF.

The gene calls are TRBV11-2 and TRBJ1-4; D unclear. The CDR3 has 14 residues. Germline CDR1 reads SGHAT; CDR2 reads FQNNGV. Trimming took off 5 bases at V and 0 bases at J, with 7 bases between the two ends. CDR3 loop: CASSPTTTNEKLFF. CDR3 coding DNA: TGTGCCAGCAGCCCGACAACAACTAATGAAAAACTGTTTTTT.

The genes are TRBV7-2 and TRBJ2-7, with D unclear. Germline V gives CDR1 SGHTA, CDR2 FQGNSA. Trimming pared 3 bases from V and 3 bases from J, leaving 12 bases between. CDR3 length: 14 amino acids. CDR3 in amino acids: CASSFSTEDYEQYF. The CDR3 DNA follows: TGTGCCAGCAGCTTCAGCACAGAAGACTACGAGCAGTACTTC.

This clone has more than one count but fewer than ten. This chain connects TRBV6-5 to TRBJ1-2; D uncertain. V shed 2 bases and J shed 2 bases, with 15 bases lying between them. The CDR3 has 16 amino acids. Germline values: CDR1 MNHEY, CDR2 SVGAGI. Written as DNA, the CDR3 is TGTGCCAGCAGTTACAGGGCTCGGTCGGGAAACTATGGCTACACCTTC. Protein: CASSYRARSGNYGYTF.

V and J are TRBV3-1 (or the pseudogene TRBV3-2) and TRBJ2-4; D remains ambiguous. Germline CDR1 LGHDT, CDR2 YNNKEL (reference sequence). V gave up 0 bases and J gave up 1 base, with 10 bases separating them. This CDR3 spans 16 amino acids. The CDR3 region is CASSQDGAFAKNIQYF. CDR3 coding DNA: TGTGCCAGCAGCCAAGACGGTGCTTTCGCCAAAAACATTCAGTACTTC.

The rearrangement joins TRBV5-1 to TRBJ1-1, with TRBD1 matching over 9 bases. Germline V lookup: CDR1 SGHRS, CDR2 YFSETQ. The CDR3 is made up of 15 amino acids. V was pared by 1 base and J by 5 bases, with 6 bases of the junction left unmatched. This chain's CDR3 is CASSLPGQGRTEAFF. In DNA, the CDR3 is TGCGCCAGCAGCTTGCCGGGACAGGGTAGGACTGAAGCTTTCTTT.

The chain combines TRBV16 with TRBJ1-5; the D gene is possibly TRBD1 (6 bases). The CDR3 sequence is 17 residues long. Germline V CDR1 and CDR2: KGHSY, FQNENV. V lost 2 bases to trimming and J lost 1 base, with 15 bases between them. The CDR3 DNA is TGTGCCAGCAGCCAAGGGTATCGGGACACCAGCAATCAGCCCCAGCATTTT. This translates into CASSQGYRDTSNQPQHF.

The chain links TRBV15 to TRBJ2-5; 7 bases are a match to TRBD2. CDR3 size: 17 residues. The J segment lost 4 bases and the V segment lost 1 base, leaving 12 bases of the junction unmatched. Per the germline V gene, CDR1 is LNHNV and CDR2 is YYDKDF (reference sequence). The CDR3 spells CATSRGRPSGGGETQYF. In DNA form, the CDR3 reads TGTGCCACCAGCAGAGGACGCCCCTCGGGGGGTGGAGAGACCCAGTACTTC. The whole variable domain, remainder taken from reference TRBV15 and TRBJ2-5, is DAMVIQNPRYQVTQFGKPVTLSCSQTLNHNVMYWYQQKSSQAPKLLFHYYDKDFNNEADTPDNFQSRRPNTSFCFLDIRSPGLGDTAMYLCATSRGRPSGGGETQYFGPGTRLLVL.

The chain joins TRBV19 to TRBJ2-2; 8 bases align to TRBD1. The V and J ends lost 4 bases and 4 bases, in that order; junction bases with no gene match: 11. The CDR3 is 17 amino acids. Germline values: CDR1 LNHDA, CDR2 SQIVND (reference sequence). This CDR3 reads CASSNSGQERTTGELFF. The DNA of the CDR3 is TGTGCCAGTAGTAATTCGGGACAGGAAAGAACCACCGGGGAGCTGTTTTTT.

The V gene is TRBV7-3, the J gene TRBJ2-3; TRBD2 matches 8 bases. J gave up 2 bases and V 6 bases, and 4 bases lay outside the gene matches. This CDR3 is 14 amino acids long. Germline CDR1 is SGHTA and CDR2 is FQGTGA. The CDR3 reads CASSTSGFTDTQYF. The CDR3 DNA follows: TGTGCCAGCAGTACTAGCGGATTCACAGATACGCAGTATTTT.

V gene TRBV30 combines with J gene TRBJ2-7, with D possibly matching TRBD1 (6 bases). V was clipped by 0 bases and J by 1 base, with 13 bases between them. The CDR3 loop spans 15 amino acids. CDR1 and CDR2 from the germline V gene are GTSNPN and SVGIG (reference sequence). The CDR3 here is CAWSVVTGLSYEQYF. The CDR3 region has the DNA TGTGCCTGGAGTGTTGTTACAGGGCTATCCTACGAGCAGTACTTC.

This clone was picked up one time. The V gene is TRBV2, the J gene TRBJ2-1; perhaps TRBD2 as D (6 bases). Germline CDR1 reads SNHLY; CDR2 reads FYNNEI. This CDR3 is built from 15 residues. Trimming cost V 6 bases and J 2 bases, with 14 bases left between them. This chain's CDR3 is CASSLPSEAYNEQFF. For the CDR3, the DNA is TGTGCCAGCAGCCTCCCTAGCGAGGCCTACAATGAGCAGTTCTTC.

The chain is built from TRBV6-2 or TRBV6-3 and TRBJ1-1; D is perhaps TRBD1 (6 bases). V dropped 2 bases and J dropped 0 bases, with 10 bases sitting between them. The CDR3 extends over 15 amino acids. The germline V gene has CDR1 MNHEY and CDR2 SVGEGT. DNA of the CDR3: TGTGCCAGCAGTTACGACCCAGGGGTGAACACTGAAGCTTTCTTT. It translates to CASSYDPGVNTEAFF.

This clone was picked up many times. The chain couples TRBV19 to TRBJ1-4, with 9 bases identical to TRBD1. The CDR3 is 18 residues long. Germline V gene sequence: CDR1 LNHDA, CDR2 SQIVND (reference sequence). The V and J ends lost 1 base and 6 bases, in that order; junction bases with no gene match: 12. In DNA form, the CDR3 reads TGTGCCAGTAGTATAGCGGGACAGGGCTACACGGCGGATGAAAAACTGTTTTTT. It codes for CASSIAGQGYTADEKLFF.

CDR3: CASSSVDRVAEAFF. The CDR3 region has the DNA TGTGCCAGCAGTTCCGTGGACAGGGTTGCTGAAGCTTTCTTT. The chain recombines TRBV6-5 with TRBJ1-1; 8 bases map to TRBD1. The J segment lost 6 bases and the V segment lost 4 bases, leaving 7 bases of the junction unmatched. There are 14 residues in the CDR3. Germline V gene data show CDR1 as MNHEY and CDR2 as SVGAGI.

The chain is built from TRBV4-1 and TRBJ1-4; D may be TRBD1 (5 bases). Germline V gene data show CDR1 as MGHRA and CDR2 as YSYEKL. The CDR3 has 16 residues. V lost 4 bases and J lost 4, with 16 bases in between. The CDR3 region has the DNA TGCGCCAGCAGCCTAAGACCTGGACACAATAATGAAAAACTGTTTTTT. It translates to CASSLRPGHNNEKLFF.

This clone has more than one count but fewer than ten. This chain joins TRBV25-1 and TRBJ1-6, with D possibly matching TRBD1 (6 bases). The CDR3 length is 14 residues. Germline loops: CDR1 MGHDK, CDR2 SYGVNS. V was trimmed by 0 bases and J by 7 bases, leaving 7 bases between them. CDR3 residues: CASSEYRGNSPLHF. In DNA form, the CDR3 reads TGTGCCAGCAGTGAATACAGGGGCAATTCACCCCTCCACTTT.

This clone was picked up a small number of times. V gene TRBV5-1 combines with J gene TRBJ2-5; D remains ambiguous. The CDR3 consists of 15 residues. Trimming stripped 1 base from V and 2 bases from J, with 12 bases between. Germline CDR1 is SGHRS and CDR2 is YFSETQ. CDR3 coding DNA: TGCGCCAGCAGCTTGCGTCCTACGGTACAAGAGACCCAGTACTTC. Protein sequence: CASSLRPTVQETQYF.

CDR3 bases: TGCGCCAGCAGCGAGGGGGCTCTTAACTATGGCTACACCTTC. It encodes CASSEGALNYGYTF. V is TRBV5-1 and J is TRBJ1-2; TRBD1 matches at 7 bases. With V trimmed by 4 bases and J by 1 base, 4 bases remained unmatched. The CDR3 sequence is 14 residues long. The germline CDR1 and CDR2 sequences are SGHRS and YFSETQ. Complete variable domain (other parts from reference TRBV5-1 and TRBJ1-2): KAGVTQTPRYLIKTRGQQVTLSCSPISGHRSVSWYQQTPGQGLQFLFEYFSETQRNKGNFPGRFSGRQFSNSRSEMNVSTLELGDSALYLCASSEGALNYGYTFGSGTRLTVV.

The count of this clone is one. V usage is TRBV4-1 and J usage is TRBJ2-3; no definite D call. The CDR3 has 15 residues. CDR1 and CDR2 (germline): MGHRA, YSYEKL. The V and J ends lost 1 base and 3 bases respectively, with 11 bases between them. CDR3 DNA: TGCGCCAGCAGCCAAGGGAGTCCCCAAACAGATACGCAGTATTTT. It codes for CASSQGSPQTDTQYF.

The CDR3 here is CASSEWGGGTGELFF. CDR3 sequence (DNA): TGTGCCAGCAGTGAATGGGGAGGGGGGACCGGGGAGCTGTTTTTT. The chain is built from TRBV2 and TRBJ2-2; TRBD2 might be the D (7 bases). The V end was cut by 2 bases, the J end by 5 bases, with 12 bases between. The CDR3 is made up of 15 amino acids. Germline V CDR1 and CDR2: SNHLY, FYNNEI.

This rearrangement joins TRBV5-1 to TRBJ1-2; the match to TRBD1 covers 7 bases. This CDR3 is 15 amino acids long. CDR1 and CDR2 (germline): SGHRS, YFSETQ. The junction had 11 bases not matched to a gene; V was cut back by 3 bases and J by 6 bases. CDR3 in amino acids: CASSSLNRGSDGYTF. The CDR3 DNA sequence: TGCGCCAGCAGCTCCTTAAACAGGGGCTCGGATGGCTACACCTTC.

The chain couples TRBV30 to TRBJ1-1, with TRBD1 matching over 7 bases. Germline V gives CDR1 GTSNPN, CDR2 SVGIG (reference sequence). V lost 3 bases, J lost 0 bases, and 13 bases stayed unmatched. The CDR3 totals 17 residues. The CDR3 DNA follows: TGTGCCTGGAGCCTAGGTCGGACAGGACGTATGAACACTGAAGCTTTCTTT. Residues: CAWSLGRTGRMNTEAFF.

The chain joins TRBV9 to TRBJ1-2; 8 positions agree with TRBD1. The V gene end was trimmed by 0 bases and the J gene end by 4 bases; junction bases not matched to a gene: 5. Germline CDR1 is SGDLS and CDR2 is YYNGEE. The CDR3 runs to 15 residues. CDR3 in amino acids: CASSVVIGQGYGYTF. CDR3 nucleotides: TGTGCCAGCAGCGTAGTCATCGGACAGGGCTATGGCTACACCTTC.

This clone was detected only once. The CDR3 spells CASSPYRTGNYTF. The CDR3 region has the DNA TGTGCCAGCAGCCCTTACCGGACAGGGAACTACACCTTC. The gene calls are TRBV11-2 and TRBJ1-2; 8 bases match TRBD1. CDR1 is SGHAT, CDR2 FQNNGV, per germline. V shed 5 bases, J shed 10 bases, and the junction held 9 bases outside the gene matches. The CDR3 loop spans 13 amino acids. The whole variable domain, filled in from reference TRBV11-2 and TRBJ1-2, reads EAGVAQSPRYKIIEKRQSVAFWCNPISGHATLYWYQQILGQGPKLLIQFQNNGVVDDSQLPKDRFSAERLKGVDSTLKIQPAKLEDSAVYLCASSPYRTGNYTFGSGTRLTVV.

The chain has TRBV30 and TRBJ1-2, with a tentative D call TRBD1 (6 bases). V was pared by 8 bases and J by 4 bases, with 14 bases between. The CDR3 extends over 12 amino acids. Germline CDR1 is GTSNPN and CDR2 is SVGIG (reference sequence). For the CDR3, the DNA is TGTGCCCACGGACCGACAGGCTATGGCTACACCTTC. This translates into CAHGPTGYGYTF.

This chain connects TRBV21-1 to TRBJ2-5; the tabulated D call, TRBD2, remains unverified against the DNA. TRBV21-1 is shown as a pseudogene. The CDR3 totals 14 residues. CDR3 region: CASSKEWYSKTQYF. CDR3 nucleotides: TGTGCCAGCAGCAAAGAGTGGTACTCCAAGACCCAGTACTTC.

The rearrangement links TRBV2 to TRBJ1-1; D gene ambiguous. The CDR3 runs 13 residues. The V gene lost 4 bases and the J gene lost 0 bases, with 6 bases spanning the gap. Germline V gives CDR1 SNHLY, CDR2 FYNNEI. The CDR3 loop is CASSAQLNTEAFF. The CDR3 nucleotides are TGTGCCAGCAGTGCACAGCTGAACACTGAAGCTTTCTTT. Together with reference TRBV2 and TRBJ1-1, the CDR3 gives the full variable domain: EPEVTQTPSHQVTQMGQEVILRCVPISNHLYFYWYRQILGQKVEFLVSFYNNEISEKSEIFDDQFSVERPDGSNFTLKIRSTKLEDSAMYFCASSAQLNTEAFFGQGTRLTVV.

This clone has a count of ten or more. CDR3 coding DNA: TGCGCCAGCAGCTTAGGACAGGGCAGAGAGACCCAGTACTTC. The encoded protein is CASSLGQGRETQYF. The chain uses TRBV5-1 and TRBJ2-5, with 8 bases aligning to TRBD1. CDR1 is SGHRS, CDR2 YFSETQ, per germline. The V segment lost 2 bases and the J segment 4 bases; nucleotides outside the gene matches: 4. The CDR3 has 14 residues.